This entry lists 2 T cell receptor beta chains sequenced from one sample in a study of T cell responses to AZD1222 COVID-19 vaccine. Sequenced by immunoSEQ multiplex PCR; TCRdb stores in-frame clones only, minus some. The repertoire holds about 98,000 clones, with 88% as singletons. Sequences were derived from peripheral blood, sampled on day 0 of AZD1222 vaccination. These receptors were taken from an adult in good health.

This clone occurred a few times. The chain is built from TRBV5-6 and TRBJ1-1; a weak D match, TRBD1 (5 bases). This CDR3 comprises 14 residues. The germline CDR1 and CDR2 sequences are SGHDT and YYEEEE. V lost 1 base, J lost 5 bases, and 12 bases lay in between. CDR3 sequence: CASSLQGMGTEAFF. The CDR3 DNA reads TGTGCCAGCAGCTTGCAGGGAATGGGGACTGAAGCTTTCTTT.

V gene TRBV7-2 combines with J gene TRBJ1-5; no definite D call. V shed 3 bases and J shed 4 bases, with 13 bases lying between them. The CDR3 extends over 15 amino acids. Germline V lookup: CDR1 SGHTA, CDR2 FQGNSA. In nucleotides, the CDR3 is TGTGCCAGCAGCTTGGGTGTGGCAGGAAATCAGCCCCAGCATTTT. Its protein product is CASSLGVAGNQPQHF.